Presented here are 10 T cell receptor beta chains from one specimen sequenced in a study of siplizumab effects on memory and regulatory T cells. The assay was immunoSEQ multiplex PCR, and TCRdb's table has in-frame clones only and misses some. The data show about 68,000 clones, about 92% seen once. Sequenced: CD8+ T cells sorted from blood. The source is a human donor in good health.

The chain uses TRBV4-1 and TRBJ2-1; TRBD2 matches at 13 bases. The CDR3 has 15 residues. Germline values: CDR1 MGHRA, CDR2 YSYEKL. Germline trimming cut 1 base from V and 8 bases from J; bases unmatched to any gene: 2. The CDR3 nucleotides are TGCGCCAGCAGCCAAGGGACTAGCGGGGGCTATGAGCAGTTCTTC. Amino acid sequence: CASSQGTSGGYEQFF.

The rearrangement links TRBV10-2 to TRBJ1-4; TRBD1 aligns across 9 bases. In germline, CDR1 is WSHSY, CDR2 SAAADI. The CDR3 is 15 residues long. The ends lost 8 bases at V and 0 bases at J; junction bases unmatched: 4. CDR3 bases: TGCGCCAGCGGACAGGGGCCCGCAACTAATGAAAAACTGTTTTTT. Translated: CASGQGPATNEKLFF.

The V call is TRBV7-8, the J call TRBJ2-3; TRBD2 might be the D (5 bases). This CDR3 is built from 16 residues. Germline lookup yields CDR1 SGHVS and CDR2 FQNEAQ. V was pared by 5 bases and J by 0 bases, with 15 bases between. CDR3 coding DNA: TGTGCCAGCAGCCCAATCGTGGCGGGTAGCACAGATACGCAGTATTTT. Translating it yields CASSPIVAGSTDTQYF.

V and J are TRBV9 and TRBJ2-7; 9 nucleotides agree with TRBD1. Germline V gives CDR1 SGDLS, CDR2 YYNGEE. CDR3 length equals 15 residues. Trimming removed 2 bases from V and 6 bases from J; junction bases left unmatched: 9. Here the CDR3 reads CASSVAGTGLGEQYF. For the CDR3, the DNA is TGTGCCAGCAGCGTCGCCGGGACAGGGTTAGGCGAGCAGTACTTC. Looking up the rest from reference TRBV9 and TRBJ2-7 gives the full variable domain: DSGVTQTPKHLITATGQRVTLRCSPRSGDLSVYWYQQSLDQGLQFLIQYYNGEERAKGNILERFSAQQFPDLHSELNLSSLELGDSALYFCASSVAGTGLGEQYFGPGTRLTVT.

The rearrangement links TRBV6-1 to TRBJ2-2, with 9 bases matching TRBD2. V gave up 2 bases and J gave up 7 bases; unmatched junction bases: 5. The CDR3 covers 15 residues. Germline V lookup: CDR1 MNHNS, CDR2 SASEGT. The CDR3 DNA reads TGTGCCAGCAGTGAATGGCGGGGGGGCCTCGGGGAGCTGTTTTTT. It encodes CASSEWRGGLGELFF.

This sequence joins TRBV7-9 and TRBJ2-1; TRBD2 is a possible D gene (5 bases). V was trimmed by 3 bases and J by 5 bases, leaving 5 bases between them. The CDR3 covers 12 residues. Germline CDR1 reads SEHNR; CDR2 reads FQNEAQ (reference sequence). The CDR3 sequence is CASSFGDNEQFF. The CDR3, as DNA: TGTGCCAGCAGCTTCGGGGACAATGAGCAGTTCTTC. Based on the CDR3 plus reference TRBV7-9 and TRBJ2-1, the full variable domain is DTGVSQNPRHKITKRGQNVTFRCDPISEHNRLYWYRQTLGQGPEFLTYFQNEAQLEKSRLLSDRFSAERPKGSFSTLEIQRTEQGDSAMYLCASSFGDNEQFFGPGTRLTVL.

The chain joins TRBV9 to TRBJ2-3; 10 nucleotides line up with TRBD2. Germline V gene lookup returns CDR1 SGDLS and CDR2 YYNGEE. V was pared by 0 bases and J by 6 bases, with 4 bases of the junction left unmatched. This CDR3 comprises 15 residues. This CDR3 is CASSVEAGGLDTQYF. The CDR3, as DNA: TGTGCCAGCAGCGTAGAAGCGGGGGGGCTCGATACGCAGTATTTT.

The chain links TRBV10-1 to TRBJ2-3; 13 bases are shared with TRBD2. Germline V CDR1 and CDR2: WNHNN, SYGVQD (reference sequence). V trimming: 7 bases; J trimming: 2 bases; junction bases outside the gene matches: 15. The CDR3 contains 19 residues. This chain's CDR3 is CASNSISTGTSGVTDTQYF. CDR3 DNA sequence: TGCGCCAGCAACTCGATAAGTACCGGGACTAGCGGGGTCACAGATACGCAGTATTTT.

This chain uses TRBV19 with TRBJ1-2; perhaps TRBD1 as D (6 bases). Germline values: CDR1 LNHDA, CDR2 SQIVND (reference sequence). V was pared by 3 bases and J by 7 bases, with 9 bases between. This CDR3 region has 12 residues. The CDR3, as DNA: TGTGCCAGTAGTATCGGGGGCTTTGGCTACACCTTC. Amino acid sequence: CASSIGGFGYTF.

This sequence joins TRBV9 and TRBJ2-1; possible D gene TRBD2, 6 bases. V lost 4 bases and J lost 2, with 22 bases in between. CDR3 size: 18 residues. CDR1 is SGDLS, CDR2 YYNGEE, per germline. The CDR3 sequence: CASSTGGAGLGAYNEQFF. CDR3 nucleotides: TGTGCCAGCAGCACTGGCGGGGCAGGGTTGGGTGCCTACAATGAGCAGTTCTTC.